This T cell receptor beta chain emerged from a study of cytotoxic CD8 clonotypes in ibrutinib-treated CLL. Study results and limitations: Circulating CD8+ T-cell counts were tracked by baseline clonality, which exceeded that of age-matched healthy donors. Clonality showed a rise at ibrutinib response that reversed toward baseline at progression.

This CDR3 is 15 amino acids long. CDR1 and CDR2 from the germline V gene are SGHTA and FQGNSA. Trimming took 5 bases from V and 9 from J; bases not matched to a gene: 13. Notes on this clone: The antigen remains undetermined.

Deep sequencing aimed at 1 in 200,000 to 1 in 1 million T cells' resolution. Repertoires were generated with immunoSEQ multiplex PCR, while TCRdb's copy carries only in-frame clones and drops some. Of over 250,000 clones detected, 70% to 80% appear once; the ten largest clones hold around 5.1%. The source material was PBMCs, sampled at disease progression, from a patient treated with ibrutinib. The chain joins TRBV7-2 to TRBJ1-5, with 7 positions matching TRBD1. This clonotype originated in a human donor with chronic lymphocytic leukemia. CDR3 bases: TGTGCCAGCAGCCTGACAGGGCCCCAGCGGGGGCCCCAGCATTTT. Residues: CASSLTGPQRGPQHF.